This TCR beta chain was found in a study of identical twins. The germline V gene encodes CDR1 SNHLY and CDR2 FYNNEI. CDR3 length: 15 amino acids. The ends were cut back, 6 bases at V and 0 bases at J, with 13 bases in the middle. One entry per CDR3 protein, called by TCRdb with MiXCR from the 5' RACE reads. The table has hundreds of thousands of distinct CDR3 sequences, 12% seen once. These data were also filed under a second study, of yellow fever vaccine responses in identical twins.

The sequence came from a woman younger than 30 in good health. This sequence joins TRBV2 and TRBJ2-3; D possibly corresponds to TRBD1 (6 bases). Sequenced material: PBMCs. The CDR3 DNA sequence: TGTGCCAGCAGAGGGACATTCCGTAGCACAGATACGCAGTATTTT. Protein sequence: CASRGTFRSTDTQYF. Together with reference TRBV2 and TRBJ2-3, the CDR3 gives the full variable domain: EPEVTQTPSHQVTQMGQEVILRCVPISNHLYFYWYRQILGQKVEFLVSFYNNEISEKSEIFDDQFSVERPDGSNFTLKIRSTKLEDSAMYFCASRGTFRSTDTQYFGPGTRLTVL.